This note documents a single T cell receptor beta chain sequence. The antigen is unknown. The sample comes from a study of siplizumab effects on memory and regulatory T cells. Study conclusions and caveats: Both greater diversity than memory cells and a major contribution to the alloresponse seemed to characterize naive T cells. The study did not confirm that proliferating Tregs from siplizumab cultures were suppressive. Under siplizumab, alloreactive sequences traced to unstimulated CD4+ memory cells were significantly reduced.

Germline assignment: CDR1 MDHEN and CDR2 SYDVKM. The V end lost 3 bases, the J end lost 0 bases, and 15 bases lay between the germline ends. The CDR3 covers 17 residues. The table came from immunoSEQ multiplex PCR; TCRdb's copy has only in-frame clones and leaves some out. The sample carries 100,000 or so clones, 94% recorded once. Input material: non-Treg CD4+ T cells sorted from blood. The genes are TRBV28 and TRBJ1-3, with D perhaps TRBD1 (5 bases). This clonotype was obtained from a human donor in good health. CDR3 in amino acids: CASSFLGTQSSGNTIYF. CDR3 nucleotides: TGTGCCAGCAGTTTCTTGGGGACGCAGAGCTCTGGAAACACCATATATTTT.